Listed below are T cell receptor beta chains from one sample, sequenced in a study of T cell repertoires in cytomegalovirus infection. TCRdb used MiXCR to reprocess the reads, holding one entry per CDR3 protein. This sample has roughly 720,000 distinct CDR3 sequences, with 35% found just once. Sample: PBMCs. These receptors all come from a human donor in good health (CMV status not recorded). Some clones in this sample may be carry-over from other donors' samples. The CDR3 runs from the conserved cysteine through the conserved F or W. The D gene is left open where the match is weak. Clone size, where shown, is once, few, many, or a class for clones that have expanded.

TRBJ2-2 TRBV29-1 - - CSVETTSNTGELFF TGCAGCGTTGAAACTACCTCGAACACCGGGGAGCTGTTTTTT
TRBJ1-4 TRBV6-6 few - CASRVQTNEKLFF TGTGCCAGCAGGGTACAGACTAATGAAAAACTGTTTTTT
TRBJ1-1 TRBV28 - - CASLLTGTNTEAFF TGTGCCAGCCTTCTGACAGGTACGAACACTGAAGCTTTCTTT
TRBJ1-1 TRBV28 few - CASSSTRGAFF TGTGCCAGCAGTTCCACTCGTGGAGCTTTCTTT
TRBJ2-7 TRBV7-8 - - CASSLRRTGTGVDEQYF TGTGCCAGCAGTCTGAGACGAACAGGGACGGGAGTGGACGAGCAGTACTTC
TRBJ1-6 TRBV6-6 - - CASSYSTGEAPLHF TGTGCCAGCAGTTACTCGACGGGGGAAGCACCCCTCCACTTT
TRBJ1-3 TRBV28 - - CASSLNGPSGNTIYF TGTGCCAGCAGTTTAAATGGACCTTCTGGAAACACCATATATTTT
TRBJ1-1 TRBV7-2 - - CASSLILAGVNPEAFF TGTGCCAGCAGCTTAATCTTGGCCGGTGTGAACCCTGAAGCTTTCTTT
TRBJ2-7 TRBV20-1 - - CSARGLPIYEQYF TGCAGTGCTAGAGGCCTACCGATTTACGAGCAGTACTTC
TRBJ2-3 TRBV7-2 - TRBD2 CASSSSSGSLTDTQYF TGTGCCAGCAGCTCATCTAGCGGGAGTCTCACAGATACGCAGTATTTT
TRBJ1-5 TRBV12-3/TRBV12-4 few - CASWGRPQHF TGTGCCAGTTGGGGACGGCCCCAGCATTTT
TRBJ2-2 TRBV19 - - CASSILRLVPGELFF TGTGCCAGTAGTATACTCCGACTAGTTCCCGGGGAGCTGTTTTTT
TRBJ2-5 TRBV5-6 many TRBD2 CASSVNGASGRIGETQYF TGTGCCAGCAGCGTAAATGGGGCTAGCGGGAGAATAGGGGAGACCCAGTACTTC
TRBJ2-1 TRBV7-9 few TRBD2 CASSLSGRYNEQFF TGTGCCAGCAGCTTAAGCGGGAGGTACAATGAGCAGTTCTTC
TRBJ1-6 TRBV28 few - CASRIQVSPLHF TGTGCCAGCAGAATTCAAGTTTCACCCCTCCACTTT
TRBJ2-1 TRBV3-1 - TRBD2 CASSPPRASGGSYNEQFF TGTGCCAGCAGCCCGCCTCGGGCTAGCGGAGGCTCCTACAATGAGCAGTTCTTC